This is a list of T cell receptor beta chains from one sample in a study of T cell responses to AZD1222 COVID-19 vaccine. TCRdb's copy holds only in-frame clones and misses some; the assay was immunoSEQ multiplex PCR. The sample has 110,000 or so clones; 89% are singletons. Specimen: peripheral blood, collected 28 days after the second AZD1222 dose. All receptors derive from an adult who received the AZD1222 COVID-19 vaccine. Each CDR3 is given with its conserved first and last residue. The D gene is left open where the match is weak. Part of the rows lack a size; the others show once, few, many or a class for expanded clones.

V	J	size	D	DNA	CDR3
TRBV7-8	TRBJ1-2	NA	NA	TGTGCCAGCAGCCAAATACTAGGCTACACCTTC	CASSQILGYTF
TRBV24-1	TRBJ2-5	NA	TRBD1	TGTGCCACCAGTGATCCCGGGACAGGGCTTCAGGAGACCCAGTACTTC	CATSDPGTGLQETQYF
TRBV2	TRBJ2-1	NA	TRBD2	TGTGCCAGCAGTTCCCCCAAAAGCGGGATAGCTTACAATGAGCAGTTCTTC	CASSSPKSGIAYNEQFF
TRBV7-8	TRBJ2-1	NA	NA	TGTGCCAGCAGTCGGGTAGGGGAATCGGGCAATGAGCAGTTCTTC	CASSRVGESGNEQFF
TRBV28	TRBJ2-7	NA	NA	TGTGCCAGCAGTTCCCTCTCGTACGAGCAGTACTTC	CASSSLSYEQYF
TRBV19	TRBJ1-1	NA	NA	TGTGCCAGTAGTATGGAGGGGACTGAAGCTTTCTTT	CASSMEGTEAFF
TRBV12-3/TRBV12-4	TRBJ1-2	NA	NA	TGTGCCAGCAGTTTAGTTCCGCTCTATGGCTACACCTTC	CASSLVPLYGYTF
TRBV5-1	TRBJ2-2	NA	NA	TGCGCCAGCAGCTTGGCCATTCAGGGCCTCACCGGGGAGCTGTTTTTT	CASSLAIQGLTGELFF
TRBV30	TRBJ1-5	NA	NA	TGTGCCTGGAGTGGGGATTACAATCAGCCCCAGCATTTT	CAWSGDYNQPQHF
TRBV10-3	TRBJ2-3	NA	NA	TGTGCCATCAGTGATCCTAGAATAGGCGGCACAGATACGCAGTATTTT	CAISDPRIGGTDTQYF
TRBV6-1	TRBJ2-7	NA	TRBD2	TGTGCCAGCAGTGAGACTAGCGGGGCCTCCTACGAGCAGTACTTC	CASSETSGASYEQYF
TRBV7-9	TRBJ2-5	few	TRBD1	TGTGCCAGCAGCCGGGGACAGGGGGGCGAGGAGACCCAGTACTTC	CASSRGQGGEETQYF
TRBV25-1	TRBJ1-1	NA	TRBD1	TGTGCCAGCAGTGATCCAGGGGGCAACACTGAAGCTTTCTTT	CASSDPGGNTEAFF
TRBV3-1/TRBV3-2	TRBJ1-2	NA	TRBD1	TGTGCCAGCAGCCATCCAACTGGGACAGGGGATGGCTACACCTTC	CASSHPTGTGDGYTF
TRBV5-1	TRBJ2-7	few	TRBD2	TGCGCCAGCAGCATACATAGCGGGGCCTCCTCCTACGAGCAGTACTTC	CASSIHSGASSYEQYF
TRBV5-6	TRBJ1-2	NA	TRBD1	TGTGCCAGCAGCTTGGGACAGGGGGCCCACTATGGCTACACCTTC	CASSLGQGAHYGYTF
TRBV7-2	TRBJ1-2	NA	NA	TGTGCCAGCAGCTTAGAGGAGCAGGCCTATGGCTACACCTTC	CASSLEEQAYGYTF
TRBV19	TRBJ2-3	once	TRBD1	TGTGCCAGTAGTTCTACAGGGGGCTTTGTGACAGATACGCAGTATTTT	CASSSTGGFVTDTQYF
TRBV13	TRBJ2-7	NA	NA	TGTGCCAGCAGCTTATTTTACGAGCAGTACTTC	CASSLFYEQYF
TRBV27	TRBJ1-4	NA	TRBD1	TGTGCCAGCAGTTCGATCTCCCGGGACAGGATGGAAAAACTGTTTTTT	CASSSISRDRMEKLFF
TRBV9	TRBJ1-1	NA	TRBD1	TGTGCCAGCAGTGCGAGGGGACAGGGACCGTACACTGAAGCTTTCTTT	CASSARGQGPYTEAFF
TRBV2	TRBJ2-1	NA	NA	TGTGCCAGCAGTGAGGGATTTAGCTGGAGTGAGCAGTTCTTC	CASSEGFSWSEQFF
TRBV28	TRBJ2-5	NA	NA	TGTGCCAGCAGTTTAGGCTGGCAAGAGACCCAGTACTTC	CASSLGWQETQYF
TRBV13	TRBJ2-1	once	NA	TGTGCCAGCAGCGAAAACAACAATGAGCAGTTCTTC	CASSENNNEQFF
TRBV3-1/TRBV3-2	TRBJ1-1	NA	NA	TGTGCCAGCAGCCAACCTGGACGCGATGAAGCTTTCTTT	CASSQPGRDEAFF
TRBV5-1	TRBJ2-7	NA	TRBD2	TGCGCCAGCACTTGGACTAGCGATAACGAGCAGTACTTC	CASTWTSDNEQYF
TRBV18	TRBJ2-7	NA	TRBD2	TGTGCCAGCTCACCACTCCCGGAGGCTAGCGGGAGGGCCTACGAGCAGTACTTC	CASSPLPEASGRAYEQYF
TRBV5-6	TRBJ1-5	NA	NA	TGTGCCAGCAGCTTGGCGCTGGGGCCGATCAATCAGCCCCAGCATTTT	CASSLALGPINQPQHF
TRBV5-6	TRBJ1-2	few	NA	TGTGCCAGCAAAAGGTCGTCGGGGGTATGGGGTGGCTACACCTTC	CASKRSSGVWGGYTF
TRBV6-2/TRBV6-3	TRBJ2-7	NA	TRBD1	TGTGCCAGCAGCCGGATCGTAACAGGGGTAGAAGAGCAGTACTTC	CASSRIVTGVEEQYF
TRBV4-1	TRBJ1-5	once	TRBD1	TGCGCCAGCAGCCAAGAGGGACAGGGACGGGGACAGCCCCAGCATTTT	CASSQEGQGRGQPQHF
TRBV3-1/TRBV3-2	TRBJ2-3	NA	TRBD2	TGTGCCAGCAGCCAAGATAGTGTAGCGGGTACAGATACGCAGTATTTT	CASSQDSVAGTDTQYF
TRBV4-2	TRBJ2-4	once	NA	TGTGCCAGCAGCCAAGAGGCTAACATTCAGTACTTC	CASSQEANIQYF
TRBV7-9	TRBJ2-3	NA	NA	TGTGCCAGCAGCCAGGTCACAGATACGCAGTATTTT	CASSQVTDTQYF
TRBV28	TRBJ2-7	NA	NA	TGTGCCAGCAGCCCCGGACGGTACGAGCAGTACTTC	CASSPGRYEQYF
TRBV2	TRBJ2-1	NA	NA	TGTGCCAGCGACACGGGACCAACTTACAATGAGCAGTTCTTC	CASDTGPTYNEQFF
TRBV19	TRBJ1-2	NA	NA	TGTGCCAGTAGGGGGGGCATCCTCTATGGCTACACCTTC	CASRGGILYGYTF
TRBV30	TRBJ2-2	once	TRBD2	TGTGCCTGGAGTATAGGGCGCACTAGCGGCAACACCGGGGAGCTGTTTTTT	CAWSIGRTSGNTGELFF
TRBV29-1	TRBJ2-1	NA	TRBD2	TGCAGCGTCGGACTAGCGGGAGGGTCCTACAATGAGCAGTTCTTC	CSVGLAGGSYNEQFF
TRBV5-4	TRBJ1-5	NA	NA	TGTGCCAGCAGCTTTAGGGACCCGAGCAGCAATCAGCCCCAGCATTTT	CASSFRDPSSNQPQHF
TRBV18	TRBJ2-1	NA	TRBD2	TGTGCCAGCTCACCCCTAGGGACTAGCGGGGGGAATGAGCAGTTCTTC	CASSPLGTSGGNEQFF
TRBV28	TRBJ1-1	few	TRBD1	TGTGCCAGCAGTCGGGGACAGTGGAACACTGAAGCTTTCTTT	CASSRGQWNTEAFF